This TCR beta chain was sequenced during a study of CD8 T cells in ankylosing spondylitis listed by TCRdb under 2017. For the wider study: The study set out to find disease-linked TCR variants by profiling T cell receptor beta repertoires in ankylosing spondylitis patients and healthy donors. Samples of peripheral blood were taken, and for ankylosing spondylitis patients, synovial fluid was collected as well. The full study cohort comprised about 24 ankylosing spondylitis patients and approximately 100 healthy donors.

These reads were obtained on an Illumina HiSeq 2500. Quantitative 5'-RACE with molecular barcodes was used to prepare TCR beta libraries. The paper's processing steps were these. Disease-linked TCR variants were identified with a new computational method built on a probabilistic model of VDJ rearrangement. Clones were called with MiXCR by TCRdb after fastp trimmed the public reads at Q25, and only in-frame beta chains were retained. Rows are combined by CDR3 protein, so each entry shows the most common genes and DNA. In this record, the V and J calls reflect TCRdb's handling and not the investigators' own analysis. Across this sample there are about 450,000 distinct CDR3 sequences, with roughly 27% seen only once. Of the sample, roughly 1% is held by the ten largest clones. Beyond this particular receptor, the publication reports: The disease-linked clones had a CD8+ phenotype and were found at relatively low frequencies in peripheral blood. Some of the motif variants had been reported before in the synovial fluid and blood of reactive arthritis patients, a finding that suggests common disease-initiation mechanisms. Significant enrichment of the disease-linked clones was reported in matched synovial fluid samples from ankylosing spondylitis patients. Blood from ankylosing spondylitis patients appeared to be characterized by a TCR beta motif composed of about eight highly homologous amino acid variants.

At the junction V is shortened by 11 bases and J by 2 bases, with 12 bases in between. Via the germline V gene, CDR1 is MGHDK and CDR2 SYGVNS. From the cysteine up to the phenylalanine, the CDR3 has a length of 13 residues. This entry keeps only the CDR3 DNA: 39 bases, framed from base 1. This clonotype was detected a few times. It has no known antigen specificity. No qualities accompany the bases; no much larger clone lies one base away. This receptor was taken from a male donor with ankylosing spondylitis. The sample taken for sequencing was blood, either unsorted or a sorted T cell fraction (not recorded which). The chain links TRBV25-1 with TRBJ2-2, with the D gene not confidently named. The CDR3 here reads CAARASNTGELFF. The nucleotide sequence is given as TGTGCCGCCCGGGCCTCAAACACCGGGGAGCTGTTTTTT.